The present TCR beta chain was sequenced within a study of T cell responses to AZD1222 COVID-19 vaccine. Regarding the study as a whole: Clonal diversity may have been underestimated, and the donors were mostly white British, with more females than males.

Profiling relied on immunoSEQ multiplex PCR, and the TCRdb table lists in-frame clones only, not all of them. The sample has more than 140,000 clones, about 91% seen once; the top ten hold 3% to 3.5%. The CDR3 has 15 amino acids. Germline values: CDR1 SGDLS, CDR2 YYNGEE. The V gene end was trimmed by 4 bases and the J gene end by 8 bases; junction bases not matched to a gene: 14. This clone was found once. The target antigen is unknown. The source material was peripheral blood, sampled on day 0 of MenACWY control vaccination. The genes are TRBV9 and TRBJ1-2; 7 nucleotides line up with TRBD1. This sequence was found in an adult in good health. The CDR3 region is CASSPLDRALEGYTF. CDR3 DNA: TGTGCCAGCAGCCCTCTCGACAGGGCCTTGGAGGGCTACACCTTC.